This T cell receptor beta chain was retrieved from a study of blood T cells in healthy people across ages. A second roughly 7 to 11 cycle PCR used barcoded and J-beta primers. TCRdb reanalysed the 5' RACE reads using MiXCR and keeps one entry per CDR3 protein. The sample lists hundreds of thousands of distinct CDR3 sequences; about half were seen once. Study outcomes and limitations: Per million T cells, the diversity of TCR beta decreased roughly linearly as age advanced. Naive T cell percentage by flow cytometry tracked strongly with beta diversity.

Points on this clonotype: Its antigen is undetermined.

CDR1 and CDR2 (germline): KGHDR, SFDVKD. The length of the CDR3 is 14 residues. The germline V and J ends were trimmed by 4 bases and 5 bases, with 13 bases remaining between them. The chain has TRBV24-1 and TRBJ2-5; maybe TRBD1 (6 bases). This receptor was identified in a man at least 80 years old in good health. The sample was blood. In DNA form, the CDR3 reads TGTGCCACCAGTGACCGGGACATTGGTGAGACCCAGTACTTC. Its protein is CATSDRDIGETQYF.